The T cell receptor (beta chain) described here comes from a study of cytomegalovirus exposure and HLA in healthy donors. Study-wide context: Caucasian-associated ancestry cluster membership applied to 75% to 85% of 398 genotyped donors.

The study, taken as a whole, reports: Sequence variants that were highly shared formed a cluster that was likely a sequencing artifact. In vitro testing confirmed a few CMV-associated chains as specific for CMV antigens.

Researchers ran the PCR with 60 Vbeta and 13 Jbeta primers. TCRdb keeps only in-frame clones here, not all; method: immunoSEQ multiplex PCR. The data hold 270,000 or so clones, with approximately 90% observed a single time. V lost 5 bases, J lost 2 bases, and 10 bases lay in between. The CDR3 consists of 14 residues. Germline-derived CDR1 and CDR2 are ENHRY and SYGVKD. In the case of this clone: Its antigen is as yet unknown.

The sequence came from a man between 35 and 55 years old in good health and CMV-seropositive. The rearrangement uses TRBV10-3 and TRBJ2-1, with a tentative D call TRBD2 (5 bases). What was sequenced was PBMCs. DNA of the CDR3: TGTGCCATCAGTCTGGGCGGGCCCTACAATGAGCAGTTCTTC. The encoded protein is CAISLGGPYNEQFF.